Described below is a single T cell receptor (beta chain) sequence and its context. The antigen remains unidentified. V lost 5 bases and J lost 1; bases outside the gene matches: 16. CDR1 is SGHAT and CDR2 is FQNNGV in the germline V gene. This CDR3 comprises 18 residues. The PCR used 60 Vbeta and 13 Jbeta primers. Assay: immunoSEQ multiplex PCR; the TCRdb copy retains only in-frame clones and omits some. The table has about 120,000 clones, 80% to 90% seen once. This sample was included in a study of cytomegalovirus exposure and HLA in healthy donors. General study results and limits: Cytomegalovirus association was listed for 150 to 200 TCR beta chains.

V is TRBV11-2 and J is TRBJ1-2; 7 nucleotides line up with TRBD1. The sample consisted of PBMCs. This TCR was recovered from a middle-aged man in good health and CMV-seronegative. CDR3 loop: CASSPPYWVAGGNYGYTF. The CDR3 nucleotides read TGTGCCAGCAGCCCCCCCTATTGGGTCGCAGGGGGTAACTATGGCTACACCTTC.